The T cell receptor (beta chain) described here comes from a study of early T cells in non-severe SARS-CoV-2 infection. Background on the study: Sequencing used unsorted whole-blood bulk RNA, so chains lack pairing. Findings of the study overall: Private and CD4 specificities were missed by VDJdb matching, which favored anti-spike CD8 responses.

Germline lookup yields CDR1 SQVTM and CDR2 ANQGSEA. The CDR3 is 13 amino acids. V gave up 3 bases and J gave up 7 bases, with 16 bases separating them. This clonotype was detected only a few times. Its specificity is unknown. Unique molecular identifiers (one per individual cDNA molecule) were attached. TCRdb ran MiXCR on the 5' RACE reads and lists one entry per CDR3 protein. This sample has around 98,000 distinct CDR3 sequences; 9.5% to 12% occur once, and the top ten carry 5.1%. Source material: whole blood. The chain couples TRBV29-1 to TRBJ2-7; D is ambiguous. This sequence originates from an adult who was a healthcare worker with PCR-confirmed SARS-CoV-2 infection or an uninfected control (not recorded which). The CDR3 bases are TGCAGCGTTGATGGTCAGAGCTATGGAGAGCAGTACTTC. Translating gives CSVDGQSYGEQYF.